The source of this TCR beta chain is a study of T cell responses to AZD1222 COVID-19 vaccine. Overall study findings and caveats: At study baseline, merely several AZD1222 recipients were seropositive.

Clones were sequenced by immunoSEQ multiplex PCR, and TCRdb holds only the in-frame ones, with some missing. The sample lists about 200,000 clones, approximately 94% seen once, with about 3.5% in the top ten. On this clone: Its antigen is undetermined.

The junction had 14 bases not matched to a gene; V was cut back by 3 bases and J by 6 bases. The CDR3 covers 17 residues. In germline, CDR1 is KGHSH, CDR2 LQKENI. The sequencing used peripheral blood, collected 28 days after the second dose of the MenACWY control vaccine. This sequence originates from an adult who received the MenACWY meningococcal vaccine as a control. The chain uses TRBV18 and TRBJ2-7; 10 bases align to TRBD1. The CDR3 DNA reads as TGTGCCAGCTCACCCCTTCCCCCGGGACAGGGGACCCTCGAGCAGTACTTC. Residues: CASSPLPPGQGTLEQYF. Variable domain in full (rest from reference TRBV18 and TRBJ2-7): NAGVMQNPRHLVRRRGQEARLRCSPMKGHSHVYWYRQLPEEGLKFMVYLQKENIIDESGMPKERFSAEFPKEGPSILRIQQVVRGDSAAYFCASSPLPPGQGTLEQYFGPGTRLTVT.